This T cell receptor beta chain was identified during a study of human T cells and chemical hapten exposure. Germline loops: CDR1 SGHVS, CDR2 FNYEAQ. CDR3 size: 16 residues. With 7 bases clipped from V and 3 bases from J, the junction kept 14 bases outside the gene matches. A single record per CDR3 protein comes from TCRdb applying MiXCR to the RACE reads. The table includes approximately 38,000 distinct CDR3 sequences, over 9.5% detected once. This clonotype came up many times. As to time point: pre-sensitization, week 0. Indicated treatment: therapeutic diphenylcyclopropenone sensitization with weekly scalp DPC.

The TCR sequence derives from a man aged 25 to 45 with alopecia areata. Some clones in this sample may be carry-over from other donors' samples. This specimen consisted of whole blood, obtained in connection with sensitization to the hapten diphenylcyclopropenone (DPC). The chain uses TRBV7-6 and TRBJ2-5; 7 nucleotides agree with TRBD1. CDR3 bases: TGTGCCAGCACCAAGCCGCCCGGGACAGCGAAAGAGACCCAGTACTTC. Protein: CASTKPPGTAKETQYF.